This TCR beta chain was found in a study of blood T cells in healthy people across ages. Concerning this clonotype: Antigen specificity is unknown. The junction does not match germline at one end; this may be a read error.

The study's findings and limits: The unknown donor CMV status may have confounded expanded clonotype changes.

Using a J-beta primer mix together with a sample-barcoded 5' primer, a second PCR was run for roughly 7 to 12 cycles. TCRdb analysed the 5' RACE reads with MiXCR anew, one entry per CDR3 protein. The profile shows 1.5 million to 1.9 million distinct CDR3 sequences, about 45% of them singletons. CDR3 size: 13 residues. From germline, CDR1 is MGHDK and CDR2 SYGVNS. No fewer than 6.5 million PBMCs went into each sample. The authors extracted at least 5.5 micrograms of total RNA per sample. V gene TRBV25-1 combines with J gene TRBJ1-1; D not resolved. The TCR sequence derives from a young woman in good health. Sequencing was carried out using blood. The CDR3, as DNA: TGTGCCAGCACTGAAGCAGGGAACACTGAAGCTTTCTTT. Amino acid sequence: CASTEAGNTEAFF.